The 14 T cell receptor beta chains listed next were all sequenced from one sample in a study of PD-L1 blockade in urothelial cancer. The protocol was immunoSEQ multiplex PCR, while the TCRdb copy is restricted to in-frame clones and leaves out a portion. The table shows 130,000 or so clones, with around 85% occurring only once. The time point was: pretreatment peripheral blood. The source material was PBMCs, sampled around atezolizumab (anti-PD-L1) treatment. The receptors were gathered from a man aged 45 to 65 with urothelial cancer.

DNA for the CDR3: TGTGCCAGCAGCTCAAATACAGGGATGAGAAATGAAAAACTGTTTTTT. Amino acids: CASSSNTGMRNEKLFF. The gene calls are TRBV7-9 and TRBJ1-4; weak D call: TRBD1 (6 bases). Trimming took 4 bases from V and 5 from J, leaving 17 bases between them. CDR1 is SEHNR, CDR2 FQNEAQ, per germline (reference sequence). There are 16 residues in the CDR3.

In this sample, this clone turned up once. This sequence joins TRBV9 and TRBJ2-7; D might be TRBD1 (6 bases). Looked up from germline, CDR1 is SGDLS and CDR2 is YYNGEE. The CDR3 length is 16 residues. V shed 0 bases and J shed 1 base, with 14 bases lying between them. CDR3 residues: CASSVGIGGQSYEQYF. CDR3 DNA sequence: TGTGCCAGCAGCGTAGGGATTGGGGGCCAGTCCTACGAGCAGTACTTC.

The chain joins TRBV7-8 to TRBJ2-3, with 7 bases identical to TRBD1. CDR3 size: 15 residues. V lost 5 bases and J lost 4; bases outside the gene matches: 9. Germline loops: CDR1 SGHVS, CDR2 FQNEAQ. The CDR3 region has the DNA TGTGCCAGCAGCCCCGACAGGGTGCACGCAGATACGCAGTATTTT. Residues: CASSPDRVHADTQYF.

The chain links TRBV5-1 to TRBJ1-6, with a weak D call TRBD1 (5 bases). The CDR3 length is 16 residues. CDR1 and CDR2 from the germline V gene are SGHRS and YFSETQ. The V end lost 0 bases, the J end lost 10 bases, and 17 bases lay between the germline ends. CDR3 sequence reads: CASSLAAGKGQSPLHF. CDR3 bases: TGCGCCAGCAGCTTGGCAGCAGGGAAAGGCCAGTCACCCCTCCACTTT.

This clone was seen a handful of times. The V and J genes are TRBV18 and TRBJ2-2, with TRBD2 matching over 7 bases. CDR3 length: 15 residues. Germline values: CDR1 KGHSH, CDR2 LQKENI. V was clipped by 1 base and J by 13 bases; unmatched bases: 12. CDR3: CASSPLAGDPEWLFF. CDR3 DNA sequence: TGTGCCAGCTCACCACTCGCGGGAGACCCTGAGTGGCTGTTTTTT.

This clone was recorded only once. The V gene is TRBV19, the J gene TRBJ1-4, with TRBD1 as a possible D gene (5 bases). V was trimmed by 7 bases and J by 8 bases, leaving 14 bases between them. The length of the CDR3 is 13 residues. The V gene's germline CDR1 is LNHDA and CDR2 SQIVND (reference sequence). CDR3 residues: CASMGRVEEKLFF. CDR3 coding DNA: TGTGCCAGTATGGGCAGGGTCGAAGAAAAACTGTTTTTT.

The CDR3 reads CASSLRGLHYNEQFF. The CDR3 coding sequence is TGTGCCAGCAGTTTACGGGGACTACACTACAATGAGCAGTTCTTC. This chain links TRBV28 with TRBJ2-1, with 7 bases aligning to TRBD2. This CDR3 comprises 15 residues. The V segment lost 2 bases and the J segment 3 bases; nucleotides outside the gene matches: 4. Germline CDR1 MDHEN, CDR2 SYDVKM.

The chain carries TRBV30 and TRBJ1-2; weak D call: TRBD1 (6 bases). The CDR3 spans 11 residues. The germline gives CDR1 GTSNPN, CDR2 SVGIG (reference sequence). The V gene lost 3 bases and the J gene lost 8 bases, with 10 bases spanning the gap. DNA for the CDR3: TGTGCCTGGAGCACGGGGGGCGGCTACACCTTC. It is translated as CAWSTGGGYTF. Looking up the rest from reference TRBV30 and TRBJ1-2 gives the full variable domain: SQTIHQWPATLVQPVGSPLSLECTVEGTSNPNLYWYRQAAGRGLQLLFYSVGIGQISSEVPQNLSASRPQDRQFILSSKKLLLSDSGFYLCAWSTGGGYTFGSGTRLTVV.

The chain is built from TRBV7-2 and TRBJ2-7; 14 nucleotides line up with TRBD2. The CDR3 contains 15 residues. Germline V lookup: CDR1 SGHTA, CDR2 FQGNSA. V trimming: 5 bases; J trimming: 6 bases; junction bases outside the gene matches: 6. The CDR3 loop is CASSPGLAGVPEQYF. In DNA form, the CDR3 reads TGTGCCAGCAGCCCGGGACTAGCGGGAGTCCCCGAGCAGTACTTC.

The CDR3 region is CASSSTGGDNQPQHF. DNA of the CDR3: TGTGCCAGCTCGTCCACAGGGGGCGACAATCAGCCCCAGCATTTT. The chain uses TRBV18 and TRBJ1-5, with TRBD1 matching over 9 bases. CDR1 is KGHSH, CDR2 LQKENI, per germline. The V and J ends lost 6 bases and 3 bases, in that order; junction bases with no gene match: 6. This CDR3 has 15 amino acids.

The chain links TRBV29-1 to TRBJ1-1, with D perhaps TRBD1 (5 bases). Trimming left V 4 bases short and J 1 base short, with 7 bases between. This CDR3 region has 12 residues. Germline V gene sequence: CDR1 SQVTM, CDR2 ANQGSEA. The CDR3 DNA sequence: TGCAGCGTTGCCCAGGGGAACACTGAAGCTTTCTTT. Protein: CSVAQGNTEAFF.

The rearrangement links TRBV5-1 to TRBJ2-7; 9 nucleotides line up with TRBD1. Trimming removed 7 bases from V and 0 bases from J; junction bases left unmatched: 11. The germline CDR1 and CDR2 sequences are SGHRS and YFSETQ. The length of the CDR3 is 16 residues. CDR3 region: CASGRKTGGHSYEQYF. The CDR3 coding sequence is TGCGCCAGCGGAAGAAAGACAGGGGGTCACTCCTACGAGCAGTACTTC.

V and J are TRBV6-1 and TRBJ2-3; TRBD2 aligns across 16 bases. V lost 6 bases, J lost 3 bases, and 0 bases stayed unmatched. Germline V gene lookup returns CDR1 MNHNS and CDR2 SASEGT. The CDR3 covers 15 residues. This CDR3 reads CASRGLAGGTDTQYF. The CDR3 bases are TGTGCCAGCAGGGGACTAGCGGGAGGGACAGATACGCAGTATTTT.

V and J are TRBV28 and TRBJ2-5; 10 nucleotides agree with TRBD2. This CDR3 contains 18 residues. Trimming took 5 bases from V and 7 from J; bases not matched to a gene: 19. Germline V gives CDR1 MDHEN, CDR2 SYDVKM. In DNA form, the CDR3 reads TGTGCCAGCAGTCACCTGGCCAGCGGGAGGGCCTCAGACCGGACCCAGTACTTC. This gives the protein CASSHLASGRASDRTQYF.